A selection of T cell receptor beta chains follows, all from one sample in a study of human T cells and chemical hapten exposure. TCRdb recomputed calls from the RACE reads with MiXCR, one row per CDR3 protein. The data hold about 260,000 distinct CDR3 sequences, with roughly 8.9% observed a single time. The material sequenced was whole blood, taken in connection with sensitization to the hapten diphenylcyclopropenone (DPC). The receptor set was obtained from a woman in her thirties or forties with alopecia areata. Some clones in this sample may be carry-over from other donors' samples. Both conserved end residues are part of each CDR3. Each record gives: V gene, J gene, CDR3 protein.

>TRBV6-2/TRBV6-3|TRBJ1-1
CASSANRNTEAFF
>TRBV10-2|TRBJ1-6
CASSESGGNSPLHF
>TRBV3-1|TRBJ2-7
CASSHQAVGEQYF
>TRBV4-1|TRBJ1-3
CASSQDRGGRENTIYF
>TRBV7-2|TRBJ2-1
CASSLSTSGYNEQFF
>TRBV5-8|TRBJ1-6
CASSPGPGPLHF
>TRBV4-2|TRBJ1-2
CASSPTTGEGGYGYTF
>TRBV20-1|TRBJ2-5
CSAPRTGMKTQYF
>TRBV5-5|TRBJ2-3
CASSLLPAGSTDTQYF
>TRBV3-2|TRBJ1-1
CASSQLDRAAFF
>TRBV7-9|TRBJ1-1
CASSYLGSEAFF
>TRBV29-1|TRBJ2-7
CSVETQGLAGEQYF
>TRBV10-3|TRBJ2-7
CAIRDTSAEQYF
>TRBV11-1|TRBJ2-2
CASSQRLVAGRTGELFF
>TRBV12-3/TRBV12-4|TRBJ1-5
CASSRGTGQPQHF
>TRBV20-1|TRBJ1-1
CSARSPRRPGTEAFF
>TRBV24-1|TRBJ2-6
CATGDQVASGANVLTF
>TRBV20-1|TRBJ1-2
CSAAGDSSNYGYTF
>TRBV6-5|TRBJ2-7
CAGTAGQGSDEQYF
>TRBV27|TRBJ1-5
CASNARGLGPQHF
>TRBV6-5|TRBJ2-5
CASSYRAAAGETQYF
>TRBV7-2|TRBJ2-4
CASSLERAGGNIQYF
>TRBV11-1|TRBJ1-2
CASSFAGGGYTF
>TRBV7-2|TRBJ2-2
CASSWTSGTGTGELFF
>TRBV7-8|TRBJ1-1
CASSLALQFNTEAFF
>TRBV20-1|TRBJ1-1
CSASRLRNTEAFF
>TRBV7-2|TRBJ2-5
CASSVAGLRETQYF
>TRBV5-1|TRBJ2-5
CASSSERDMETQYF
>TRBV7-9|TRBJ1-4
CASSADGATNEKLFF
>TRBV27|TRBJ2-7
CASSLRPSGGQYF
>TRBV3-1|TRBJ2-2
CASSRTSGRAAGGELFF
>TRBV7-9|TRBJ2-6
CASTTTGLRSGANVLTF
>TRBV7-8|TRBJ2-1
CASSQRRTAYNEQFF
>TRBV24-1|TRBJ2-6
CATEDGAAGGNVLTF
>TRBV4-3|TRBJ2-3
CASSQGLAGGPTDTQYF
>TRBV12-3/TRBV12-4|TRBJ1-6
CASSSGTAFSPLHF
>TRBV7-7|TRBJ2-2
CASSLARTNTGELFF
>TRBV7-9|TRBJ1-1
CASSLVGGFNTEAFF
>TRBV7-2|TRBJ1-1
CASSLRQMSTEAFF
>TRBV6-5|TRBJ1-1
CASSYSGGVGEAFF
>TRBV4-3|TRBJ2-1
CASSQGPSGEGSSYNEQFF
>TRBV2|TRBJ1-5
CASMGWENQPQHF
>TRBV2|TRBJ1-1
CASRAYEAFF
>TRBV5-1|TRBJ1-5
CASSFGTGAQPQHF
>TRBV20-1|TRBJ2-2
CSARGLDYTGELFF
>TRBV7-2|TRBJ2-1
CASSLEAGKYNEQFF
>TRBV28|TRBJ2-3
CASSLWGQTSGDTQYF
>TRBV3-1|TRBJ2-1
CASSQAGQGYNEQFF
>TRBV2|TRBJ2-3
CASAEGLAGDADTQYF
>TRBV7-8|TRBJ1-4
CASSLWGNPNEKLFF